This T cell receptor (beta chain) was obtained from a study of shared clonotypes between healthy human individuals. Method: immunoSEQ multiplex PCR; TCRdb's copy keeps in-frame clones and lacks some. The repertoire holds under 1,900,000 clones, with 98% as singletons. The germline V gene has CDR1 KGHSH and CDR2 LQKENI. The CDR3 contains 17 residues. The V and J ends lost 3 bases and 6 bases, in that order; junction bases with no gene match: 14. Sequenced: naive CD4+ T cells sorted from blood. Stated subset: CD45RA+ positively selected. J is TRBJ1-5 and V is TRBV18, with TRBD1 matching over 7 bases. This receptor was obtained from a man aged 30 to 45 in good health. The CDR3 DNA follows: TGTGCCAGCTCACCGAAAGTACAGGGGAACGAGGCTCAGCCCCAGCATTTT. It is translated as CASSPKVQGNEAQPQHF.